The rows below give T cell receptor beta chains drawn from one sample of a study of beta chain features in type 1 diabetes. Profiled with immunoSEQ multiplex PCR; TCRdb holds only in-frame clones, not every one. There are roughly 400,000 clones in the sample; more than 13% occur only once, and roughly 0.017% lies in the top ten. The sample taken for sequencing was naive CD4+ T cells from blood. These receptors were collected from a young woman in good health. Each CDR3 is given with its conserved first and last residue. A D gene is named only where the DNA matches it firmly. Rows give clone size only sometimes, using once, few, many, or a class for an expanded clone.

>.|.|TRBJ1-1|TRBV15
TGTGCCACCAGCAGAGTGAACAGGGCGGACACTGAAGCTTTCTTT
CATSRVNRADTEAFF
>TRBD2|.|TRBJ2-1|TRBV30
TGTGCCTGGAGGGGGACTAGCGGGAGGGGTGAGCAGTTCTTC
CAWRGTSGRGEQFF
>TRBD1|.|TRBJ1-4|TRBV15
TGTGCCACCAGCAGAGTACGACAGGGGGCTAATGAAAAACTGTTTTTT
CATSRVRQGANEKLFF
>.|.|TRBJ2-7|TRBV18
TGTGCCAGCTCACGCGTCTACGAGCAGTACTTC
CASSRVYEQYF
>TRBD2|.|TRBJ2-1|TRBV5-1
TGCGCCAGCAGCTTGGGACTAGCGGGGCACAATGAGCAGTTCTTC
CASSLGLAGHNEQFF
>.|few|TRBJ1-1|TRBV6-5
TGTGCCAGCAGTTACTCAGCCAACACTGAAGCTTTCTTT
CASSYSANTEAFF
>.|.|TRBJ1-1|TRBV2
TGTGCCAGCAGTGACAGTGAAGCTTTCTTT
CASSDSEAFF
>.|.|TRBJ2-1|TRBV15
TGTGCCACCAGCAGCCTAGACAGGTGGGACTACAATGAGCAGTTCTTC
CATSSLDRWDYNEQFF
>TRBD2|few|TRBJ2-7|TRBV28
TGTGCCAGCAGTTTAAGACTAGCGGGAGTTGGCGAGCAGTACTTC
CASSLRLAGVGEQYF
>TRBD1|few|TRBJ2-7|TRBV30
TGTGCCTGGAGTGGCAGACAGGGGTCCTCCTACGAGCAGTACTTC
CAWSGRQGSSYEQYF
>TRBD2|few|TRBJ2-7|TRBV29-1
TGCAGCCCCCAAGCGACAACAGGACTAGCGGGAGCTTCGTACGAGCAGTACTTC
CSPQATTGLAGASYEQYF
>.|.|TRBJ2-2|TRBV18
TGTGCCAGCCGTTCAGGGTACGACGGGGAGCTGTTTTTT
CASRSGYDGELFF
>TRBD2|.|TRBJ2-3|TRBV25-1
TGTGCCAGCAGTACAGGCGGCGGGGGGGCAGATACGCAGTATTTT
CASSTGGGGADTQYF
>.|.|TRBJ2-7|TRBV2
TGTGCCAGCAGAAGGTCCGGCGGGGCCTACGAGCAGTACTTC
CASRRSGGAYEQYF
>.|.|TRBJ2-5|TRBV10-3
TGTGCCATCAGTGAGCAGACAGGTCCTCAAGAGACCCAGTACTTC
CAISEQTGPQETQYF
>.|few|TRBJ1-1|TRBV7-9
TGTGCCAGCAGCTACCTCCAGGGGAACACTGAAGCTTTCTTT
CASSYLQGNTEAFF
>TRBD2|few|TRBJ2-7|TRBV19
TGTGCCAGTAGTATAGGAGCGGGAGTCCTCTACGAGCAGTACTTC
CASSIGAGVLYEQYF
>.|.|TRBJ1-5|TRBV11-2
TGTGCCAGCAGCTTAGACAGACAAGCACCCCAGCATTTT
CASSLDRQAPQHF
>TRBD1|.|TRBJ1-1|TRBV28
TGTGCCAGCAGTTTATCTTCAGGGGGCGCGCGGGACACTGAAGCTTTCTTT
CASSLSSGGARDTEAFF
>TRBD1|.|TRBJ1-2|TRBV6-1
TGTGCCAGCAACGAGGTGACAGGGAAGTCGTCAGGCTACACCTTC
CASNEVTGKSSGYTF
>.|.|TRBJ2-1|TRBV7-2
TGTGCCAGCAGCCGACTAGGTGGGAGTCTTAATGAGCAGTTCTTC
CASSRLGGSLNEQFF
>TRBD1|.|TRBJ2-7|TRBV29-1
TGCAGCGTTGAACACAGGGGGCGGCACGAGCAGTACTTC
CSVEHRGRHEQYF
>.|.|TRBJ1-4|TRBV30
TGTGCCTGGAACAGGGACAATGAAAAACTGTTTTTT
CAWNRDNEKLFF
>.|.|TRBJ1-1|TRBV30
TGTGCCTGGAGTGTACAGGGCGGGAACACTGAAGCTTTCTTT
CAWSVQGGNTEAFF
>TRBD1|few|TRBJ2-5|TRBV25-1
TGTGCCAGCAGTGACCCCCGGGACAGGGTAAAGGAGACCCAGTACTTC
CASSDPRDRVKETQYF
>TRBD1|few|TRBJ1-2|TRBV6-1
TGTGCCAGCAGATCGGACAGGCGCTCTAACTATGGCTACACCTTC
CASRSDRRSNYGYTF
>.|.|TRBJ1-2|TRBV6-5
TGTGCCAGCAGTTACTCGTCAGGGGACTATGGCTACACCTTC
CASSYSSGDYGYTF
>TRBD1|few|TRBJ2-6|TRBV5-1
TGCGCCAGCAGCCGGACAGGGCGTTCCGGGGCCAACGTCCTGACTTTC
CASSRTGRSGANVLTF
>TRBD1|few|TRBJ1-5|TRBV30
TGTGCCTGGAGTCCTCTCAGGACAGGGCCCAATCAGCCCCAGCATTTT
CAWSPLRTGPNQPQHF
>.|.|TRBJ1-5|TRBV30
TGTGCCTGGACTGCGGTCGGATATCAGCCCCAGCATTTT
CAWTAVGYQPQHF
>.|.|TRBJ2-6|TRBV5-1
TGCGCCAGCAGCTTGGGCGGCAACTCTGGGGCCAACGTCCTGACTTTC
CASSLGGNSGANVLTF
>.|few|TRBJ1-1|TRBV7-9
TGTGCCAGCAGCCGGGTACGGACTGAAGCTTTCTTT
CASSRVRTEAFF
>.|few|TRBJ1-2|TRBV23-1
TGCGCCAGCGGTCCCTGGACCCAGGGCGGCTATGGCTACACCTTC
CASGPWTQGGYGYTF
>TRBD2|few|TRBJ2-1|TRBV4-2
TGTGCCAGCAGCCGTAGAGGGACTAGCGGAGACAATGAGCAGTTCTTC
CASSRRGTSGDNEQFF
>.|few|TRBJ2-5|TRBV7-2
TGTGCCAGCAGCTTCTCTCTCGAGACCCAGTACTTC
CASSFSLETQYF
>.|.|TRBJ2-7|TRBV20-1
TGCAGTGCGCCCAACAACGAGCAGTACTTC
CSAPNNEQYF
>.|once|TRBJ2-2|TRBV11-3
TGTGCCAGCATGTTGAGCTCCACCGGGGAGCTGTTTTTT
CASMLSSTGELFF
>TRBD1|.|TRBJ1-2|TRBV30
TGTGCCTGGAGTGCCCGGGCAGGGGGCGGCTACACCTTC
CAWSARAGGGYTF
>.|few|TRBJ2-5|TRBV28
TGTGCCAGCAAAATTCGACAGGGAGGAGAGACCCAGTACTTC
CASKIRQGGETQYF